Following are 30 T cell receptor beta chains from one sample sequenced in a study of glioma-infiltrating T cells. TCR alpha and beta CDR3 regions were amplified from RNA using iRepertoire nested multiplex PCR. One entry per CDR3 protein, called by TCRdb with MiXCR from the multiplex PCR reads. The repertoire holds approximately 110,000 distinct CDR3 sequences, roughly 25% seen once, with roughly 15% in the top ten. The sequencing input was glioma tissue, nonneoplastic brain tissue, or PBMCs (not recorded which). These receptor sequences come from a human donor with low-grade glioma or glioblastoma, undergoing nonglioma brain surgery, or in good health (not recorded which).

Points on this clonotype: Just one base apart from a much larger clone, this may be a read error. The rearrangement joins TRBV3-1 to TRBJ2-2; no definite D call. The germline gives CDR1 LGHDT, CDR2 YNNKEL (reference sequence). With 1 base removed from V and 6 bases from J, the gap between germline ends came to 12 bases. This CDR3 spans 15 amino acids. The DNA of the CDR3 is TGTGCCAGCAGCCAAGCCCATAGCTACTCCGGGGAGCTGTTTTTT. As protein: CASSQAHSYSGELFF. Supplemented by reference TRBV3-1 and TRBJ2-2, the full variable domain reads DTAVSQTPKYLVTQMGNDKSIKCEQNLGHDTMYWYKQDSKKFLKIMFSYNNKELIINETVPNRFSPKSPDKAHLNLHINSLELGDSAVYFCASSQAHSYSGELFFGEGSRLTVL.

CDR3 sequence (DNA): TGTGCCAGCAGCTTAGAGGCTAGCGGGAGGGGCGAGCAGTACTTC. Translation: CASSLEASGRGEQYF. The rearrangement links TRBV7-2 to TRBJ2-7; 12 bases align to TRBD2. Germline CDR1 reads SGHTA; CDR2 reads FQGNSA. V was pared by 1 base and J by 6 bases, with 4 bases of the junction left unmatched. The CDR3 loop spans 15 amino acids.

This clonotype was observed many times. The rearrangement uses TRBV4-1 and TRBJ2-7; 9 positions match TRBD2. The CDR3 sequence is 19 residues long. The J segment lost 0 bases and the V segment lost 1 base, leaving 13 bases of the junction unmatched. In germline, CDR1 is MGHRA, CDR2 YSYEKL. The CDR3 is CASSQGIMSGLAVSYEQYF. The CDR3 DNA sequence: TGCGCCAGCAGCCAAGGTATTATGTCGGGACTAGCAGTCTCCTACGAGCAGTACTTC.

V usage is TRBV28 and J usage is TRBJ1-1; 7 bases are shared with TRBD1. CDR1 and CDR2 (germline): MDHEN, SYDVKM. V shed 8 bases and J 11 bases; nucleotides not matched to a gene: 20. The CDR3 runs 15 residues. CDR3 in amino acids: CASRRWDSLNTAAFF. The CDR3 DNA reads TGTGCCAGCCGCCGTTGGGACAGCCTGAACACTGCCGCTTTCTTT. Full variable domain (missing parts from reference TRBV28 and TRBJ1-1): DVKVTQSSRYLVKRTGEKVFLECVQDMDHENMFWYRQDPGLGLRLIYFSYDVKMKEKGDIPEGYSVSREKKERFSLILESASTNQTSMYLCASRRWDSLNTAAFFGQGTRLTVV.

There are many counts of this clonotype. The V call is TRBV6-2 or TRBV6-3, the J call TRBJ2-3; no reliable D call. This CDR3 is 11 amino acids long. The germline CDR1 and CDR2 sequences are MNHEY and SVGEGT. V was trimmed by 4 bases and J by 4 bases, leaving 3 bases between them. The CDR3 DNA reads TGTGCCAGCAGTTCTTCAGATACGCAGTATTTT. It translates to CASSSSDTQYF.

This clonotype was recorded a few times. The rearrangement uses TRBV3-1 and TRBJ2-3, with 9 bases matching TRBD2. The germline gives CDR1 LGHDT, CDR2 YNNKEL (reference sequence). Trimming at V came to 6 bases and at J to 6 bases, leaving 13 bases not matched to a gene. The CDR3 has 16 residues. The CDR3 sequence is CASSLIAGVPSDTQYF. DNA of the CDR3: TGTGCCAGCAGTCTTATAGCGGGAGTACCCAGCGATACGCAGTATTTT.

This clonotype was counted many times. The chain couples TRBV7-2 to TRBJ2-7; TRBD1 aligns across 7 bases. V dropped 1 base and J dropped 2; count of bases not matched to a gene: 5. The CDR3 sequence is 15 residues long. CDR1 is SGHTA, CDR2 FQGNSA, per germline. In nucleotides, the CDR3 is TGTGCCAGCAGCTTAGTCGATCAGGGGGCCTACGAGCAGTACTTC. Amino acids: CASSLVDQGAYEQYF.

To note about this clonotype: The junction differs from germline at one of its ends, possibly a read error. The gene calls are TRBV5-1 and TRBJ2-4, with a possible D match to TRBD2 (6 bases). The CDR3 contains 14 residues. Germline V gene data show CDR1 as SGHRS and CDR2 as YFSETQ. CDR3 residues: CARSSPGLKNIEYF. In DNA, the CDR3 is TGCGCCAGAAGCTCCCCGGGACTTAAAAACATTGAGTACTTC.

This clonotype was counted a few times. This may be a read error: a much more frequent sequence differs by one nucleotide. The chain is built from TRBV20-1 and TRBJ2-5; tentative D call: TRBD2 (5 bases). V dropped 1 base and J dropped 5 bases, with 14 bases sitting between them. The CDR3 has 14 residues. Germline assignment: CDR1 DFQATT and CDR2 SNEGSKA (reference sequence). The DNA of the CDR3 is TGCAGTGCTAGAGGTTGGGCTACGGGGGAGACCCAGTACTTC. This codes for CSARGWATGETQYF.

Ten or more counts support this clonotype. CDR3: CAISELREPPTQYF. CDR3 in DNA: TGTGCCATCAGTGAGTTGCGGGAGCCTCCTACGCAGTATTTT. This chain links TRBV10-3 with TRBJ2-3; the match to TRBD2 covers 7 bases. V trimming: 1 base; J trimming: 8 bases; junction bases outside the gene matches: 6. Germline V gene data show CDR1 as ENHRY and CDR2 as SYGVKD. This CDR3 comprises 14 residues.

There are a few counts of this clonotype. The chain uses TRBV12-3 or TRBV12-4 and TRBJ2-5; TRBD1 might be the D (6 bases). The CDR3 covers 13 residues. The V gene lost 3 bases and the J gene lost 4 bases, with 9 bases spanning the gap. CDR3 DNA sequence: TGTGCCAGCAGTTTGGGGGCAGGAGAGACCCAGTACTTC. Translation gives CASSLGAGETQYF.

This clonotype was recorded many times. The chain is built from TRBV12-3 or TRBV12-4 and TRBJ1-1; unclear D gene. The V and J ends lost 3 bases and 2 bases respectively, with 7 bases between them. The CDR3 has 13 residues. Here the CDR3 reads CASSLNVNTEAFF. The CDR3 DNA follows: TGTGCCAGCAGTTTGAATGTTAACACTGAAGCTTTCTTT.

To note about this clonotype: At one end, the junction sequence differs from germline, possibly due to a read error. This chain joins TRBV7-2 and TRBJ2-2; D perhaps matches TRBD2 (5 bases). The CDR3 has 17 residues. Per germline, CDR1 SGHTA and CDR2 FQGNSA. Here the CDR3 reads CAISLTFTLVNTGELFF. The CDR3 nucleotides read TGTGCCATCAGCTTAACATTTACACTAGTAAACACCGGGGAGCTGTTTTTT.

This clonotype was found many times. The genes are TRBV6-1 and TRBJ1-3, with D possibly matching TRBD1 (6 bases). Trimming pared 5 bases from V and 2 bases from J, leaving 13 bases between. The germline CDR1 and CDR2 sequences are MNHNS and SASEGT. The CDR3 runs to 15 residues. The CDR3 here is CASSRTGGPGNTIYF. The DNA for the CDR3 is TGTGCCAGCAGTAGAACGGGGGGCCCTGGAAACACCATATATTTT.

In this sample, this clonotype turned up many times. The chain links TRBV5-1 to TRBJ2-3; 8 bases map to TRBD2. The germline V gene encodes CDR1 SGHRS and CDR2 YFSETQ. The CDR3 has 16 residues. With 0 bases clipped from V and 4 bases from J, the junction kept 7 bases outside the gene matches. The CDR3 coding sequence is TGCGCCAGCAGCTTGGTTCCAGCGGGAGCGTCAGATACGCAGTATTTT. The encoded protein is CASSLVPAGASDTQYF.

The genes are TRBV5-1 and TRBJ2-5; no reliable D call. In germline, CDR1 is SGHRS, CDR2 YFSETQ. The CDR3 is 16 residues long. Trimming left V 1 base short and J 0 bases short, with 13 bases between. DNA for the CDR3: TGCGCCAGCAGCTTGAACGGCGCAGGCAACCAAGAGACCCAGTACTTC. Its protein product is CASSLNGAGNQETQYF.

This clonotype has a count of ten or more. The chain links TRBV4-3 to TRBJ2-3, with D tentatively TRBD2 (5 bases). Germline CDR1 reads LGHNA; CDR2 reads YSLEER. Trimming left V 2 bases short and J 2 bases short, with 11 bases between. The CDR3 loop spans 15 amino acids. CDR3: CASSQRAENTDTQYF. The CDR3, as DNA: TGCGCCAGCAGCCAACGAGCGGAGAACACAGATACGCAGTATTTT.

Concerning this clonotype itself: This may be a read error, as it is one base from a much larger clone. The chain is built from TRBV24-1 and TRBJ2-1; a possible D gene is TRBD2 (6 bases). V was shortened by 4 bases and J by 9 bases, with 21 bases between the two germline ends. This CDR3 is 16 amino acids long. From germline, CDR1 is KGHDR and CDR2 SFDVKD. The CDR3 region is CATSDRETGSLGEQFF. DNA for the CDR3: TGTGCCACCAGTGACCGGGAGACTGGATCTCTTGGTGAGCAGTTCTTC.

This clonotype was recorded at least ten times. V is TRBV5-1 and J is TRBJ2-5; D perhaps matches TRBD1 (6 bases). V lost 0 bases to trimming and J lost 1 base, with 13 bases between them. Germline-derived CDR1 and CDR2 are SGHRS and YFSETQ. This CDR3 is 16 amino acids long. CDR3 sequence (DNA): TGCGCCAGCAGCTTGGCATCACAGGGACCCCAAGAGACCCAGTACTTC. Amino acid sequence: CASSLASQGPQETQYF.

This clonotype was seen only a few times. The CDR3 DNA reads as TGTGCCAGCAGACCGACGCTAGCTGGCTCCTACAATGAGCAGTTCTTC. Its protein is CASRPTLAGSYNEQFF. The genes are TRBV5-4 and TRBJ2-1, with D perhaps TRBD2 (5 bases). This CDR3 is built from 16 residues. V was clipped by 5 bases and J by 0 bases, with 15 bases between them. CDR1 and CDR2 from the germline V gene are SGHNT and YYREEE (reference sequence).

The table lists this clonotype with many counts. V is TRBV11-2 and J is TRBJ2-3, with 11 bases fitting TRBD2. The germline gives CDR1 SGHAT, CDR2 FQNNGV. V shed 3 bases, J shed 2 bases, and the junction held 4 bases outside the gene matches. The CDR3 is made up of 16 amino acids. The CDR3 here is CASSFRTSGLTDTQYF. The CDR3 coding sequence is TGTGCCAGCAGCTTTAGGACTAGCGGGCTCACAGATACGCAGTATTTT.

This clonotype was counted between two and nine times. This may be a read error: a much more frequent sequence differs by one nucleotide. This chain uses TRBV6-2 or TRBV6-3 with TRBJ2-7, with D perhaps TRBD2 (5 bases). The CDR3 runs to 15 residues. In germline, CDR1 is MNHEY, CDR2 SVGEGT. This CDR3 is CTSSYTGAGDNEQYF. CDR3 DNA sequence: TGTACCAGCAGTTACACGGGCGCCGGGGATAACGAGCAGTACTTC.

As for this clonotype: A junction boundary mismatches the germline segment, possibly from a read error. V gene TRBV5-1 combines with J gene TRBJ2-1, with D maybe TRBD1 (5 bases). The CDR3 has 13 residues. Germline lookup yields CDR1 SGHRS and CDR2 YFSETQ. The CDR3 spells CASSLGQYSEQFF. Here the CDR3 DNA reads TGCGCCAGCAGCTTGGGACAGTACAGTGAGCAGTTCTTC.

This clonotype was seen repeatedly, ten times or more. This rearrangement joins TRBV4-3 to TRBJ2-5; D unresolved. Germline CDR1 LGHNA, CDR2 YSLEER. The V gene lost 6 bases and the J gene lost 2 bases, with 10 bases spanning the gap. The CDR3 runs to 13 residues. The CDR3 bases are TGCGCCAGCAGTAGTGGAGAACAAGAGACCCAGTACTTC. It encodes CASSSGEQETQYF.

The sample holds many counts of this clonotype. The chain employs TRBV7-9 and TRBJ2-1; the match to TRBD2 covers 14 bases. CDR1 and CDR2 from the germline V gene are SEHNR and FQNEAQ (reference sequence). The CDR3 extends over 18 amino acids. V was pared by 5 bases and J by 1 base, with 7 bases of the junction left unmatched. CDR3 nucleotide sequence: TGTGCCAGCAGCCCTCCGGGACTAGCGGGAGTTTCCTACAATGAGCAGTTCTTC. Translation: CASSPPGLAGVSYNEQFF.

In its sample, this clonotype was seen many times. The V gene is TRBV6-1, the J gene TRBJ2-7; 9 nucleotides align to TRBD1. The CDR3 spans 13 residues. CDR1 and CDR2 from the germline V gene are MNHNS and SASEGT. With 6 bases clipped from V and 5 bases from J, the junction kept 5 bases outside the gene matches. The CDR3 nucleotides are TGTGCCAGCAGCACAGGGGGCGCGAACGAGCAGTACTTC. Its protein is CASSTGGANEQYF.

In this sample, this clonotype turned up many times. V is TRBV20-1 and J is TRBJ1-5, with TRBD1 as a possible D gene (6 bases). Germline V lookup: CDR1 DFQATT, CDR2 SNEGSKA (reference sequence). The V end was cut by 2 bases, the J end by 0 bases, with 14 bases between. This CDR3 has 16 amino acids. Here the CDR3 DNA reads TGCAGTGCTAGACCCCGGACAGACTATAGCAATCAGCCCCAGCATTTT. Translated: CSARPRTDYSNQPQHF.

The CDR3 loop is CASSQEGRNTDTQYF. DNA for the CDR3: TGCGCCAGCAGCCAAGAAGGGAGGAACACAGATACGCAGTATTTT. V usage is TRBV4-1 and J usage is TRBJ2-3; the D gene is possibly TRBD2 (6 bases). The V gene's germline CDR1 is MGHRA and CDR2 YSYEKL. The CDR3 is made up of 15 amino acids. Between the trimmed V and J ends, which lost 0 bases and 2 bases, there was a span of 9 bases.

This chain joins TRBV2 and TRBJ2-7; 8 bases align to TRBD2. Trimming removed 4 bases from V and 7 bases from J; junction bases left unmatched: 9. This CDR3 has 14 residues. The germline CDR1 and CDR2 sequences are SNHLY and FYNNEI. CDR3 region: CASSGGGTRDEQYF. CDR3 coding DNA: TGTGCCAGCAGTGGAGGCGGGACTAGGGATGAGCAGTACTTC.

This clonotype was picked up a small number of times. The rearrangement uses TRBV5-1 and TRBJ2-7, with 9 bases identical to TRBD1. With V trimmed by 7 bases and J by 3 bases, 14 bases remained unmatched. Germline CDR1 SGHRS, CDR2 YFSETQ. The CDR3 is made up of 16 amino acids. CDR3 residues: CASAAGDPGQGYEQYF. CDR3 DNA sequence: TGCGCCAGCGCAGCTGGTGACCCGGGACAGGGCTACGAGCAGTACTTC.